This record covers a single T cell receptor beta chain. Its antigen is still unknown. Authors' processing steps: The study built a papillary thyroid cancer distant-metastasis classifier from CDR3 differences across clinicopathological groups. From the PCR reads, TCRdb re-called clones with MiXCR. The V and J calls shown here were made by TCRdb, not taken from the authors' results. The sample lists tens of thousands of clones, 16% occurring once. These data are taken from a study of metastatic and nonmetastatic thyroid tumors. Study overall: Across peripheral blood and tumor or nodule tissue samples taken from malignant and benign thyroid patients, the repertoires were compared with one another. Study-wide findings and caveats: In both blood and tumor samples, TCR beta diversity was reported significantly higher for malignant than benign nodules.

Treatment of any kind had been given to no patient before thyroid surgery. Germline trimming cut 0 bases from V and 7 bases from J; bases unmatched to any gene: 10. Germline V gene lookup returns CDR1 MNHEY and CDR2 SMNVEV (reference sequence). The CDR3 runs to 17 residues. The sample was blood. This sequence was found in a female donor with papillary thyroid cancer or a benign thyroid nodule (not recorded which). Some clones in this sample may be carry-over from other donors' samples. V and J are TRBV27 and TRBJ2-1, with 9 bases matching TRBD1. The CDR3 loop is CASSLSMGQGPPNEQFF. The CDR3 nucleotides are TGTGCCAGCAGTTTATCGATGGGACAGGGTCCCCCGAATGAGCAGTTCTTC.